This T cell receptor (beta chain) appears in the sequencing data of a study of persistence of HIV-infected CD4 T cells. Background on the study: Two participants gave one leukapheresis sample; others gave up to roughly 180 mL blood repeatedly.

This clone has only one observation. Antigen specificity is unknown. CDR1 and CDR2 (germline): KGHSH, LQKENI. There are 16 residues in the CDR3. The junction had 8 bases not matched to a gene; V was cut back by 3 bases and J by 1 base. Stimulation used about 9.5 ug/mL lysate from CMV-infected fibroblasts. Memory cells lacking CD40L and CD69 with high CD45RO were sorted. The immunoSEQ assay was version 4, run in survey mode. Assay used: immunoSEQ multiplex PCR; TCRdb lists only in-frame clones, some missing. The data hold roughly 34,000 clones, with 82% observed a single time. The sequenced sample was CD4+ T cells sorted from PBMCs after approximately 20-hour stimulation, obtained from a patient who received antiretroviral therapy. The receptor was derived from an adult woman with HIV who was CMV-seropositive. This rearrangement joins TRBV18 to TRBJ1-1, with 7 bases aligning to TRBD1. This chain's CDR3 is CASSPERRGKNTEAFF. The CDR3 bases are TGTGCCAGCTCACCGGAACGCAGGGGGAAGAACACTGAAGCTTTCTTT.